This TCR beta chain was documented in a study of cytomegalovirus exposure and HLA in healthy donors. Germline CDR1 MNHEY, CDR2 SVGAGI. Trimming cost V 5 bases and J 1 base; bases outside gene matches: 6. CDR3 length equals 15 residues. With respect to this clone: Its antigen remains unidentified.

The PCR was carried out with 60 Vbeta primers and 13 Jbeta primers. Sequenced by immunoSEQ multiplex PCR; TCRdb stores in-frame clones only, minus some. In the table there are over 100,000 clones, roughly 71% of which are singletons. Regarding the study as a whole: Researchers reportedly found TCR beta sequences accurately predicted most subjects' HLA-A and HLA-B alleles. According to a later analysis, donors in an Asian-associated ancestry cluster reportedly had fewer N-insertions than the approximately 730-donor mean.

Healthy bone marrow donors made up the donors. The sequencing sample was made of PBMCs. This TCR came from a woman aged 70-85 years in good health and CMV-seropositive. The V and J genes are TRBV6-5 and TRBJ2-3; 7 bases fit TRBD2. The CDR3 spells CASSVFGGGTDTQYF. In DNA, the CDR3 is TGTGCCAGCAGTGTATTTGGGGGGGGCACAGATACGCAGTATTTT.